The rows below give T cell receptor beta chains drawn from one sample of a study of blood T cell repertoires in COVID-19. Sequencing used immunoSEQ multiplex PCR; TCRdb keeps in-frame clones, though not all of them. The sample holds about 58,000 clones, approximately 85% seen once. What was sequenced was peripheral blood. Receptors were obtained from a human donor in a cohort sampled during active COVID-19. Both conserved end residues are part of each CDR3. Each record gives: clone size, J gene, D gene, V gene, CDR3 DNA, CDR3 protein. The D gene is left open where the match is weak. Where a row states a size, it is once, few, many or the class of an expanded clone; other rows omit it.

size: .
J: TRBJ1-5
D: TRBD1
V: TRBV12-3/TRBV12-4
DNA: TGTGCCAGCAGCCGGACAGGGGATCAGCCCCAGCATTTT
CDR3: CASSRTGDQPQHF

size: once
J: TRBJ1-4
D: TRBD1
V: TRBV11-2
DNA: TGTGCCAGCAGCTTAGGGACAGGGGTCGAAAAACTGTTTTTT
CDR3: CASSLGTGVEKLFF

size: .
J: TRBJ2-3
D: TRBD2
V: TRBV5-4
DNA: TGTGCCAGCAGCTCGGCGGGAGGTTTCACAGATACGCAGTATTTT
CDR3: CASSSAGGFTDTQYF

size: .
J: TRBJ1-1
D: .
V: TRBV10-3
DNA: TGTGCCATCAGATCGGTATCTGAAGCTTTCTTT
CDR3: CAIRSVSEAFF

size: .
J: TRBJ1-6
D: TRBD1
V: TRBV19
DNA: TGTGCCAGTAGTTGGGACAGTGATAATTCACCCCTCCACTTT
CDR3: CASSWDSDNSPLHF

size: .
J: TRBJ2-1
D: .
V: TRBV4-1
DNA: TGCGCCAGCAGCCAAGATGGGAGGGACAGGCGAGATGAGCAGTTCTTC
CDR3: CASSQDGRDRRDEQFF

size: .
J: TRBJ1-1
D: TRBD1
V: TRBV6-5
DNA: TGTGCCAGCAGTTACAACAGGGGTGGGACTGAAGCTTTCTTT
CDR3: CASSYNRGGTEAFF

size: .
J: TRBJ1-1
D: .
V: TRBV18
DNA: TGTGCCAGCTCACCACAGGGGTTAGGCACTGAAGCTTTCTTT
CDR3: CASSPQGLGTEAFF

size: .
J: TRBJ2-6
D: .
V: TRBV30
DNA: TGTGCCTGGACCCGACTCTCTGGGGCCAACGTCCTGACTTTC
CDR3: CAWTRLSGANVLTF

size: .
J: TRBJ2-7
D: .
V: TRBV30
DNA: TGTGCCTGGAGTCCAACAGGTTACGAGCAGTACTTC
CDR3: CAWSPTGYEQYF

size: .
J: TRBJ2-1
D: TRBD2
V: TRBV24-1
DNA: TGTGCCACCAGTGATCGAGCGGGAGGGCCCTCGGAGCAGTTCTTC
CDR3: CATSDRAGGPSEQFF

size: .
J: TRBJ2-7
D: TRBD2
V: TRBV7-9
DNA: TGTGCCAGCAGCCCGAGGACTAGCGAGGCCTACGAGCAGTACTTC
CDR3: CASSPRTSEAYEQYF

size: .
J: TRBJ1-4
D: TRBD1
V: TRBV27
DNA: TGTGCCAGCAGACGGACAGGGCAAGAAAAACTGTTTTTT
CDR3: CASRRTGQEKLFF

size: .
J: TRBJ1-2
D: .
V: TRBV27
DNA: TGTGCCAGCAGTTTATCGGGCACCACTAACTATGGCTACACCTTC
CDR3: CASSLSGTTNYGYTF

size: .
J: TRBJ1-4
D: TRBD1
V: TRBV5-4
DNA: TGTGCCAGCAGCTTGGGCCAGGGGGTCATTAATGAAAAACTGTTTTTT
CDR3: CASSLGQGVINEKLFF

size: .
J: TRBJ2-7
D: .
V: TRBV19
DNA: TGTGCCAGTAGTGCCCGGGGTGACGTCTCCTACGAGCAGTACTTC
CDR3: CASSARGDVSYEQYF

size: .
J: TRBJ1-1
D: .
V: TRBV18
DNA: TGTGCCAGCTCACCACAGGCGAGGGAGGCTTTCTTT
CDR3: CASSPQAREAFF

size: .
J: TRBJ2-2
D: .
V: TRBV25-1
DNA: TGTGCCAGCAGTGAACGGAGGGGCAACACCGGGGAGCTGTTTTTT
CDR3: CASSERRGNTGELFF

size: few
J: TRBJ2-1
D: .
V: TRBV5-4
DNA: TGTGCCAGCAGCCCCGGGGTTCGACCCTACAATGAGCAGTTCTTC
CDR3: CASSPGVRPYNEQFF

size: .
J: TRBJ1-5
D: TRBD1
V: TRBV7-7
DNA: TGTGCTACCGACAGGGGACCCAATCAGCCCCAGCATTTT
CDR3: CATDRGPNQPQHF

size: many
J: TRBJ1-1
D: TRBD1
V: TRBV5-1
DNA: TGCGCCAGCAGCTTGACCGGGACAGGGAACACTGAAGCTTTCTTT
CDR3: CASSLTGTGNTEAFF

size: .
J: TRBJ2-2
D: .
V: TRBV6-6
DNA: TGTGCCAGCAGTGGCGGGGAGAACACCGGGGAGCTGTTTTTT
CDR3: CASSGGENTGELFF

size: .
J: TRBJ2-5
D: .
V: TRBV20-1
DNA: TGCAGTAGATCCAGGGGAGAGACCCAGTACTTC
CDR3: CSRSRGETQYF

size: .
J: TRBJ1-5
D: TRBD1
V: TRBV18
DNA: TGTGCCAGCTCACCCACACAGGGGAACAATCAGCCCCAGCATTTT
CDR3: CASSPTQGNNQPQHF

size: .
J: TRBJ1-1
D: .
V: TRBV13
DNA: TGTGCCAGCAGCTTATCTTACCCGACAGGTCCCTGGGGCACTGAAGCTTTCTTT
CDR3: CASSLSYPTGPWGTEAFF

size: .
J: TRBJ2-3
D: TRBD2
V: TRBV29-1
DNA: TGCAGCGTTGGCGAGCGGGGGGAGGATACGCAGTATTTT
CDR3: CSVGERGEDTQYF

size: .
J: TRBJ1-2
D: .
V: TRBV9
DNA: TGTGCCAGCAGCGCCCAGGGGCAAAGTGGCTACACCTTC
CDR3: CASSAQGQSGYTF

size: .
J: TRBJ1-4
D: .
V: TRBV19
DNA: TGTGCCAGTAGTATTTCCAGGGCAGGGGATGAAAAACTGTTTTTT
CDR3: CASSISRAGDEKLFF

size: .
J: TRBJ2-3
D: TRBD1
V: TRBV7-2
DNA: TGTGCCAGCAGCTGGGGACAGGGGATGAGCACAGATACGCAGTATTTT
CDR3: CASSWGQGMSTDTQYF

size: .
J: TRBJ2-7
D: TRBD2
V: TRBV7-8
DNA: TGTGCCAGCAGCTTACGGCCATCTAGCGGGAGGACAAAAGCCTTCTACGAGCAGTACTTC
CDR3: CASSLRPSSGRTKAFYEQYF

size: .
J: TRBJ2-7
D: .
V: TRBV29-1
DNA: TGCAGCGCTGTTAGGGGGACCGCCTACGAGCAGTACTTC
CDR3: CSAVRGTAYEQYF

size: .
J: TRBJ1-2
D: TRBD1
V: TRBV27
DNA: TGTGCCAGCAGTACAGGGGTTGGTGGCTACACCTTC
CDR3: CASSTGVGGYTF

size: .
J: TRBJ1-1
D: TRBD1
V: TRBV5-1
DNA: TGCGCCAGCAGCTTGGGGACAGGGGAGAACACTGAAGCTTTCTTT
CDR3: CASSLGTGENTEAFF

size: once
J: TRBJ2-7
D: .
V: TRBV28
DNA: TGTGCCAGCAGGCTAACAGGGCCCAGCTCCTACGAGCAGTACTTC
CDR3: CASRLTGPSSYEQYF

size: .
J: TRBJ2-3
D: .
V: TRBV15
DNA: TGTGCCACCAAGCCCGGTTCTAGCACAGATACGCAGTATTTT
CDR3: CATKPGSSTDTQYF

size: .
J: TRBJ2-7
D: TRBD1
V: TRBV6-6
DNA: TGTGCCAGCAACAGGGGACGCTACGCTTACGAGCAGTACTTC
CDR3: CASNRGRYAYEQYF

size: .
J: TRBJ2-1
D: TRBD2
V: TRBV25-1
DNA: TGTGCCAGCAGTGAATGGAGGACTAGTCTCAATGAGCAGTTCTTC
CDR3: CASSEWRTSLNEQFF

size: once
J: TRBJ1-1
D: .
V: TRBV19
DNA: TGTGCCAGTAGTACATTATCAGACGGGGGCACTGAAGCTTTCTTT
CDR3: CASSTLSDGGTEAFF

size: .
J: TRBJ2-1
D: .
V: TRBV2
DNA: TGTGCCGGGGGGAGGCAGGCATACGGGGATGAGCAGTTCTTC
CDR3: CAGGRQAYGDEQFF

size: .
J: TRBJ2-7
D: TRBD2
V: TRBV27
DNA: TGTGCCAGCAGTCAGACTAGCGGGGAGGAGCAGTACTTC
CDR3: CASSQTSGEEQYF

size: .
J: TRBJ1-1
D: .
V: TRBV5-1
DNA: TGCGCCAGCAGCTCACAGGGTGACACTGAAGCTTTCTTT
CDR3: CASSSQGDTEAFF

size: .
J: TRBJ2-6
D: .
V: TRBV25-1
DNA: TGTGCCAGCAGGCTAAGCTCTGGGGCCAACGTCCTGACTTTC
CDR3: CASRLSSGANVLTF

size: .
J: TRBJ2-2
D: TRBD1
V: TRBV5-1
DNA: TGCGCCAGCAGCTCGGGACAGAAGGAGACCGGGGAGCTGTTTTTT
CDR3: CASSSGQKETGELFF

size: .
J: TRBJ1-3
D: .
V: TRBV7-7
DNA: TGTGCTAGCAGCCTGGGGGCAGGCGACTCTGGAAACACCATATATTTT
CDR3: CASSLGAGDSGNTIYF

size: .
J: TRBJ1-3
D: .
V: TRBV20-1
DNA: TGCAGTGCCCATGCGCGAAACACCATATATTTT
CDR3: CSAHARNTIYF

size: few
J: TRBJ1-6
D: TRBD1
V: TRBV7-6
DNA: TGTGCCAGCAGCTTAGCGGACAGGGGGCAATCACCCCTCCACTTT
CDR3: CASSLADRGQSPLHF

size: .
J: TRBJ1-6
D: .
V: TRBV30
DNA: TGTGCCTGGAGTGTAAAGGAGGGGTCTTTCTATAATTCACCCCTCCACTTT
CDR3: CAWSVKEGSFYNSPLHF

size: once
J: TRBJ2-1
D: TRBD2
V: TRBV11-2
DNA: TGTGCCAGCAGCTTATCTCTAGCGGGAGAGAATGAGCAGTTCTTC
CDR3: CASSLSLAGENEQFF

size: few
J: TRBJ1-3
D: TRBD1
V: TRBV10-1
DNA: TGCGCCAGCAGTACCGGACAGGCTGGAAACACCATATATTTT
CDR3: CASSTGQAGNTIYF

size: .
J: TRBJ1-1
D: .
V: TRBV7-2
DNA: TGTGCCAGCAGCTCTTACGGGAACACTGAAGCTTTCTTT
CDR3: CASSSYGNTEAFF

size: .
J: TRBJ1-5
D: TRBD1
V: TRBV19
DNA: TGTGCCAGTAGTATGGGACAGAATGTGGCCCAGCCCCAGCATTTT
CDR3: CASSMGQNVAQPQHF

size: .
J: TRBJ1-3
D: .
V: TRBV6-5
DNA: TGTGCCAACTCGGGGTTCATAAACTCTGGAAACACCATATATTTT
CDR3: CANSGFINSGNTIYF

size: .
J: TRBJ1-5
D: .
V: TRBV5-6
DNA: TGTGCCAGCAGCTTGGGGCCCCGACAGGATAGGGGTCAGCCCCAGCATTTT
CDR3: CASSLGPRQDRGQPQHF

size: .
J: TRBJ1-5
D: .
V: TRBV6-5
DNA: TGTGCCAGCACCGCTCGGGGGTTTAGCAATCAGCCCCAGCATTTT
CDR3: CASTARGFSNQPQHF

size: .
J: TRBJ1-4
D: TRBD1
V: TRBV9
DNA: TGTGCCAGCAGCGATCCGGGACAGGGGAATGAAAAACTGTTTTTT
CDR3: CASSDPGQGNEKLFF

size: .
J: TRBJ1-5
D: .
V: TRBV6-1
DNA: TGTGCCAGCAGTGACCTCGGACAGATAAGCAATCAGCCCCAGCATTTT
CDR3: CASSDLGQISNQPQHF

size: .
J: TRBJ2-5
D: TRBD2
V: TRBV6-2/TRBV6-3
DNA: TGTGCCAGCAGCGACGGGGGGGCCCGAGAGACCCAGTACTTC
CDR3: CASSDGGARETQYF

size: .
J: TRBJ1-2
D: .
V: TRBV18
DNA: TGTGCCAGCTCACAAGCCCTCCAGGGGCCCGGACTCTATCGCTACACCTTC
CDR3: CASSQALQGPGLYRYTF

size: many
J: TRBJ1-3
D: .
V: TRBV30
DNA: TGTGCCCTAACTCGGGGTCCTGTCTCTGGAAACACCATATATTTT
CDR3: CALTRGPVSGNTIYF

size: .
J: TRBJ1-4
D: .
V: TRBV7-6
DNA: TGTGCCAGCAGCTCAGACAGAGCAACTAATGAAAAACTGTTTTTT
CDR3: CASSSDRATNEKLFF